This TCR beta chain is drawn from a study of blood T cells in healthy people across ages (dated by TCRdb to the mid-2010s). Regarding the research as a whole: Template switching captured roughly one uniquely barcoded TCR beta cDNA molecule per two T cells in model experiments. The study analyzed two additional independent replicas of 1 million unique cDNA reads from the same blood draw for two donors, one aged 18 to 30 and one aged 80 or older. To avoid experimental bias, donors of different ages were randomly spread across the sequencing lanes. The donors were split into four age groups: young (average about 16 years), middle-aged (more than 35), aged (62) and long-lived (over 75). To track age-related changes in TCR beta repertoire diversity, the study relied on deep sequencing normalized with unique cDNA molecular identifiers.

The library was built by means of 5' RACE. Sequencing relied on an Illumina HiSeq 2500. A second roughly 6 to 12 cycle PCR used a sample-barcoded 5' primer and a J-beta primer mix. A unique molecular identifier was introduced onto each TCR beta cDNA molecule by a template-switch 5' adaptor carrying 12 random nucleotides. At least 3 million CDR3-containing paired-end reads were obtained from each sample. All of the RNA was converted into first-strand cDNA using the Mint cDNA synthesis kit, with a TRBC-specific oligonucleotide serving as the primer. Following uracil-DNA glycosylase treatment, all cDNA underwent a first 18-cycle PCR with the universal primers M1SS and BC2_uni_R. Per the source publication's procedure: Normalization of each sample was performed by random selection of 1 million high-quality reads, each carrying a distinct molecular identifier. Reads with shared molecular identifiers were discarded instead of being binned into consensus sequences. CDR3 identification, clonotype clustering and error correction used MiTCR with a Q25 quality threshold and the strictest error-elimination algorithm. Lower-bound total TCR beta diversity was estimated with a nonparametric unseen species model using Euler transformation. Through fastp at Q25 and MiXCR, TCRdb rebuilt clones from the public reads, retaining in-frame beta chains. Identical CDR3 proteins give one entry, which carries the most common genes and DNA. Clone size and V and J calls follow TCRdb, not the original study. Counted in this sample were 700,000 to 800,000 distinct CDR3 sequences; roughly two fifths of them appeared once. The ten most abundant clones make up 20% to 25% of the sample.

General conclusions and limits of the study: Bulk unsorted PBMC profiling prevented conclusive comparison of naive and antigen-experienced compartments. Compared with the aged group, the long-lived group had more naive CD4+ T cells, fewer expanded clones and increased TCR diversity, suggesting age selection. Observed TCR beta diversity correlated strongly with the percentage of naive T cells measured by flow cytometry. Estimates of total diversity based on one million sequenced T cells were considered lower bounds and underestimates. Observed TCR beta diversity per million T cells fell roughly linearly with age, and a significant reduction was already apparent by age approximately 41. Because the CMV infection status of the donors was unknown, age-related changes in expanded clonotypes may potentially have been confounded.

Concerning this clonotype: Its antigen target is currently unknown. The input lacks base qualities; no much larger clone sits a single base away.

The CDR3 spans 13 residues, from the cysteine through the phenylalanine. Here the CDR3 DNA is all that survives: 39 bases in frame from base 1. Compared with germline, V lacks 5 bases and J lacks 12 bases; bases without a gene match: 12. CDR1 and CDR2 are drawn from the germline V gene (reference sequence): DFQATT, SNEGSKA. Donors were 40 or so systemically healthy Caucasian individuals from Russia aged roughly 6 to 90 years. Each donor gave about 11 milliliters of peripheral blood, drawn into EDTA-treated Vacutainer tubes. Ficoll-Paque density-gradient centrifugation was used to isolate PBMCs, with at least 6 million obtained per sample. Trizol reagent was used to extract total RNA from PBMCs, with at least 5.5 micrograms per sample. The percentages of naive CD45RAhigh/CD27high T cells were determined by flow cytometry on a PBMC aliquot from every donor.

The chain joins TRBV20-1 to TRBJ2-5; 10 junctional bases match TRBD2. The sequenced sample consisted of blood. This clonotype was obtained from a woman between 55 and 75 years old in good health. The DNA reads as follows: TGCAGTGCTCGGCTTGGGCGAACTAGCGGGGAGTACTTC. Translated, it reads CSARLGRTSGEYF.